The next 7 T cell receptor beta chains were all read from a single sample in a study of technical replicates of blood from a handful of donors. Sequencing was performed with immunoSEQ multiplex PCR; in TCRdb, only in-frame clones are kept and a portion is missing. The repertoire includes tens of thousands of clones, about 87% of them detected once, and roughly 4.5% sits in the top ten. The sample consisted of PBMCs. The receptors originated from a human donor in good health. Some clones in this sample may be carry-over from other donors' samples.

For the CDR3, the DNA is TGTGCCAGCCGCCAGGGGAGTGGGGTGCGCACTGAAGCTTTCTTT. Its translation: CASRQGSGVRTEAFF. V is TRBV27 and J is TRBJ1-1, with TRBD1 as a possible D gene (6 bases). CDR1 is MNHEY and CDR2 is SMNVEV in the germline V gene (reference sequence). The CDR3 sequence is 15 residues long. The ends were cut back, 8 bases at V and 4 bases at J, with 20 bases in the middle.

This clone has a handful of counts. V usage is TRBV2 and J usage is TRBJ1-1, with 7 bases identical to TRBD1. The CDR3 runs to 14 residues. The germline CDR1 and CDR2 sequences are SNHLY and FYNNEI. J lost 0 bases, V lost 4 bases, and 2 bases had no gene match. CDR3 sequence: CASSAGTVNTEAFF. The CDR3 coding sequence is TGTGCCAGCAGTGCCGGGACAGTGAACACTGAAGCTTTCTTT.

V usage is TRBV7-2 and J usage is TRBJ2-1; D gene ambiguous. V lost 5 bases and J lost 9, with 17 bases in between. This CDR3 has 14 amino acids. Germline lookup yields CDR1 SGHTA and CDR2 FQGNSA. CDR3: CASSGALNNGEQFF. CDR3 in DNA: TGTGCCAGCAGCGGAGCCTTAAACAACGGTGAGCAGTTCTTC. Based on the CDR3 plus reference TRBV7-2 and TRBJ2-1, the full variable domain is GAGVSQSPSNKVTEKGKDVELRCDPISGHTALYWYRQSLGQGLEFLIYFQGNSAPDKSGLPSDRFSAERTGGSVSTLTIQRTQQEDSAVYLCASSGALNNGEQFFGPGTRLTVL.

This sequence joins TRBV7-9 and TRBJ2-1; 9 nucleotides match TRBD1. The CDR3 loop spans 15 amino acids. Germline assignment: CDR1 SEHNR and CDR2 FQNEAQ (reference sequence). V was pared by 5 bases and J by 5 bases, with 7 bases of the junction left unmatched. The CDR3 DNA reads as TGTGCCAGCAGCCGACGGACAGGGGTCGACAATGAGCAGTTCTTC. Translating it yields CASSRRTGVDNEQFF. Combining the CDR3 with reference TRBV7-9 and TRBJ2-1 gives the whole variable domain DTGVSQNPRHKITKRGQNVTFRCDPISEHNRLYWYRQTLGQGPEFLTYFQNEAQLEKSRLLSDRFSAERPKGSFSTLEIQRTEQGDSAMYLCASSRRTGVDNEQFFGPGTRLTVL.

The V and J genes are TRBV7-9 and TRBJ1-4; D might be TRBD1 (5 bases). The CDR3 totals 14 residues. Trimming left V 6 bases short and J 7 bases short, with 15 bases between. The germline V gene has CDR1 SEHNR and CDR2 FQNEAQ (reference sequence). For the CDR3, the DNA is TGTGCCAGCAGAAGCTCAGGGATGGGTGAAAAACTGTTTTTT. Residues: CASRSSGMGEKLFF.

This clone has a handful of counts. The J gene is TRBJ2-7, the V gene TRBV4-3; D is ambiguous. Trimming pared 0 bases from V and 3 bases from J, leaving 12 bases between. The germline V gene encodes CDR1 LGHNA and CDR2 YSLEER. The CDR3 loop spans 15 amino acids. The CDR3 sequence: CASSQDWSRNYEQYF. In DNA, the CDR3 is TGCGCCAGCAGCCAAGATTGGTCCAGAAACTACGAGCAGTACTTC.

The chain links TRBV5-1 to TRBJ2-1, with 10 bases identical to TRBD2. Germline loops: CDR1 SGHRS, CDR2 YFSETQ. V lost 3 bases, J lost 5 bases, and 8 bases stayed unmatched. This CDR3 has 16 amino acids. The CDR3 loop is CASSWTGTSEDNEQFF. The CDR3 nucleotides read TGCGCCAGCAGCTGGACCGGGACTAGCGAAGACAATGAGCAGTTCTTC.